The source of this TCR beta chain is a study of shared clonotypes between healthy human individuals. Comment on this clone: Its antigen is as yet unknown.

Nashville, Tennessee was home to all donors, who were Caucasian adults. The CDR3 covers 16 residues. With 6 bases clipped from V and 5 bases from J, the junction kept 16 bases outside the gene matches. In germline, CDR1 is MDHEN, CDR2 SYDVKM. General study results and limits: Large depth notwithstanding, sorted-subset sequencing proved incomplete by rarefaction. Richness estimates generally favored naive over memory subsets.

Source study methods: Sequence data from immunoSEQ were junction-only and lacked quality scores; consequently, filtering differed. The method was immunoSEQ multiplex PCR; TCRdb's version includes in-frame clones alone and lacks a portion of them. From that table come the V and J calls and clone size; the DNA was used to work out D and trimming. The sample has about 320,000 clones; around 86% are singletons. Material for sequencing was memory CD8+ T cells sorted from blood. The subset is: CD45RO+ cells pooled with CCR7-negative TemRA cells. The receptor comes from a man younger than 30 in good health. This chain connects TRBV28 to TRBJ2-7; 7 positions match TRBD1. The CDR3 DNA is TGTGCCAGCAGCTCAGGGACAGAAGTTTACCAACACGAGCAGTACTTC. This encodes CASSSGTEVYQHEQYF.